These 8 T cell receptor beta chains came from one sample sequenced in a study of metastatic and nonmetastatic thyroid tumors. MiXCR reprocessed the PCR reads for TCRdb. The data show about 93,000 clones, with roughly 13% seen just once and about 11% held by the top ten. None of the patients had undergone any treatment ahead of thyroid surgery. Material: blood. These receptors came from a female donor with papillary thyroid cancer or a benign thyroid nodule (not recorded which). Some clones in this sample may be carry-over from other donors' samples.

This chain links TRBV6-5 with TRBJ2-1, with 7 positions matching TRBD2. V shed 0 bases, J shed 3 bases, and the junction held 2 bases outside the gene matches. CDR3 length equals 15 residues. From germline, CDR1 is MNHEY and CDR2 SVGAGI. Here the CDR3 DNA reads TGTGCCAGCAGTTACTCGGGGGGGTTCTACAATGAGCAGTTCTTC. Translated: CASSYSGGFYNEQFF.

This clone occurred many times. This chain's CDR3 is CASSQVRTAGNTIYF. The CDR3 DNA reads TGTGCCAGCAGCCAAGTTCGGACAGCTGGAAACACCATATATTTT. J is TRBJ1-3 and V is TRBV14; maybe TRBD1 (6 bases). The CDR3 covers 15 residues. The germline V gene encodes CDR1 SGHDN and CDR2 FVKESK. V was clipped by 1 base and J by 2 bases, with 9 bases between them.

This clone was recorded many times. V is TRBV7-2 and J is TRBJ2-1; 8 nucleotides agree with TRBD2. Losses at the gene ends were 6 bases for V and 6 bases for J; bases not matched to a gene: 7. The CDR3 has 14 amino acids. The germline gives CDR1 SGHTA, CDR2 FQGNSA. The chain's CDR3 is CASRDLAGLNEQFF. DNA of the CDR3: TGTGCCAGCAGAGATCTAGCGGGCCTCAATGAGCAGTTCTTC.

This clone occurred many times. This chain uses TRBV4-3 with TRBJ2-7, with D perhaps TRBD2 (5 bases). V lost 2 bases and J 4 bases, leaving 18 bases between the germline ends. The CDR3 length is 16 residues. Germline V gene data show CDR1 as LGHNA and CDR2 as YSLEER. The CDR3 nucleotides read TGCGCCAGCAGCCAATCTGTTCGTTCGACGGGATACGAGCAGTACTTC. This codes for CASSQSVRSTGYEQYF.

The sample holds many counts of this clone. This chain uses TRBV27 with TRBJ1-1, with D maybe TRBD1 (6 bases). The CDR3 sequence is 12 residues long. The germline V gene has CDR1 MNHEY and CDR2 SMNVEV (reference sequence). V dropped 3 bases and J dropped 8 bases, with 10 bases sitting between them. CDR3 in DNA: TGTGCCAGCAGTTTCAGGGGCGGGGAAGCTTTCTTT. Translated: CASSFRGGEAFF.

In the case of this clone: A much larger clone lies a single base off, so this may be a read error. The chain uses TRBV7-3 and TRBJ2-1; the match to TRBD2 covers 11 bases. CDR1 SGHTA and CDR2 FQGTGA come from the germline V gene. Unmatched junction bases numbered 12, after V lost 5 bases and J lost 9 bases. The CDR3 spans 16 residues. The CDR3 reads CASSLLAGGPSGEQFF. The CDR3, as DNA: TGTGCCAGCAGCCTCTTAGCGGGAGGGCCATCGGGTGAGCAGTTCTTC.

This clone occurred many times. The J gene is TRBJ2-3, the V gene TRBV28; TRBD2 agrees at 8 bases. V lost 5 bases, J lost 14 bases, and 24 bases stayed unmatched. This CDR3 region has 17 residues. CDR1 and CDR2 (germline): MDHEN, SYDVKM. The CDR3 DNA reads TGTGCCAGCAGTCCGGGAAGGCTAGCGGGTATAGGTCCTCGGGGGTATTTT. Residues: CASSPGRLAGIGPRGYF.

This clone has ten or more counts. This CDR3 reads CASTTGQGDYGYTF. CDR3 DNA sequence: TGTGCCAGCACCACCGGACAGGGTGACTATGGCTACACCTTC. This chain uses TRBV11-2 with TRBJ1-2; 8 bases agree with TRBD1. CDR3 length equals 14 residues. The germline gives CDR1 SGHAT, CDR2 FQNNGV. The junction had 7 bases not matched to a gene; V was cut back by 7 bases and J by 3 bases. Complete variable domain (other parts from reference TRBV11-2 and TRBJ1-2): EAGVAQSPRYKIIEKRQSVAFWCNPISGHATLYWYQQILGQGPKLLIQFQNNGVVDDSQLPKDRFSAERLKGVDSTLKIQPAKLEDSAVYLCASTTGQGDYGYTFGSGTRLTVV.